Below are 11 T cell receptor beta chains sequenced from a single sample in a study of blood T cell repertoires in COVID-19. Libraries were prepared by immunoSEQ multiplex PCR; TCRdb keeps only in-frame clonotypes and omits some of them. Seen here are 110,000 or so clones, approximately 89% observed once, and the top ten hold just over 5.5%. The sequencing input was peripheral blood. Every receptor here comes from a woman aged 55 to 70 with COVID-19, enrolled during active disease.

The V call is TRBV3-1 (or the pseudogene TRBV3-2), the J call TRBJ1-4; TRBD1 might be the D (5 bases). Germline CDR1 LGHDT, CDR2 YNNKEL (reference sequence). The CDR3 consists of 14 residues. Deletions cut 0 bases from V and 7 bases from J, with 9 bases between. The CDR3 is CASSQDADTEKLFF. CDR3 nucleotide sequence: TGTGCCAGCAGCCAAGATGCGGACACTGAAAAACTGTTTTTT.

The V and J genes are TRBV4-2 and TRBJ1-2; TRBD1 might be the D (5 bases). The V end was cut by 7 bases, the J end by 3 bases, with 21 bases between. Per germline, CDR1 LGHNA and CDR2 YNFKEQ. The CDR3 spans 16 residues. The CDR3 DNA sequence: TGTGCCAGCACCTCCCGGGGGGTTAAGGCGGACTATGGCTACACCTTC. It specifies CASTSRGVKADYGYTF.

The rearrangement uses TRBV5-5 and TRBJ1-5; D perhaps matches TRBD1 (6 bases). Germline V gives CDR1 SGHKS, CDR2 YYEKEE (reference sequence). V lost 3 bases to trimming and J lost 0 bases, with 19 bases between them. The CDR3 consists of 18 residues. The CDR3 reads CASSWDVAGEYSNQPQHF. CDR3 bases: TGTGCCAGCAGCTGGGACGTTGCAGGGGAATATAGCAATCAGCCCCAGCATTTT.

The V gene is TRBV9, the J gene TRBJ2-1; the D gene is possibly TRBD2 (5 bases). This CDR3 has 11 amino acids. The V gene's germline CDR1 is SGDLS and CDR2 YYNGEE. V shed 4 bases and J shed 9 bases, with 8 bases lying between them. The CDR3 here is CASSSRGEQFF. The CDR3 bases are TGTGCCAGCAGCTCTCGGGGTGAGCAGTTCTTC.

The J gene is TRBJ2-7, the V gene TRBV5-5; TRBD1 matches at 8 bases. Germline V lookup: CDR1 SGHKS, CDR2 YYEKEE (reference sequence). J was trimmed by 0 bases and V by 4 bases; bases with no gene match: 9. The CDR3 covers 16 residues. The CDR3 nucleotides are TGTGCCAGCAGCCCGAAGGACAGGGCGAGCTCCTACGAGCAGTACTTC. It yields the protein CASSPKDRASSYEQYF.

The chain is built from TRBV6-1 and TRBJ2-3, with TRBD2 matching over 8 bases. Germline V gene lookup returns CDR1 MNHNS and CDR2 SASEGT. The V and J ends lost 1 base and 11 bases, in that order; junction bases with no gene match: 11. CDR3 size: 15 residues. The DNA of the CDR3 is TGTGCCAGCAGTGAAGAGTCCAGCGGGGGAGGTGTGCAGTATTTT. The encoded protein is CASSEESSGGGVQYF.

This chain joins TRBV29-1 and TRBJ1-1, with D possibly matching TRBD1 (5 bases). Germline CDR1 and CDR2: SQVTM and ANQGSEA. V was pared by 5 bases and J by 4 bases, with 14 bases between. The CDR3 sequence is 13 residues long. This chain's CDR3 is CSVQNRGSTEAFF. The CDR3 DNA reads as TGCAGCGTTCAGAATCGGGGGAGCACTGAAGCTTTCTTT.

This rearrangement joins TRBV6-5 to TRBJ2-7; 7 bases are shared with TRBD2. Germline V CDR1 and CDR2: MNHEY, SVGAGI. This CDR3 contains 14 residues. V was clipped by 8 bases and J by 3 bases; unmatched bases: 10. The CDR3 loop is CASSGNGGNYEQYF. Here the CDR3 DNA reads TGTGCCAGCTCCGGGAACGGGGGGAACTACGAGCAGTACTTC.

The chain has TRBV7-9 and TRBJ2-7; the match to TRBD1 covers 7 bases. CDR1 SEHNR and CDR2 FQNEAQ come from the germline V gene (reference sequence). The CDR3 sequence is 17 residues long. The J segment lost 0 bases and the V segment lost 3 bases, leaving 11 bases of the junction unmatched. The CDR3 coding sequence is TGTGCCAGCAGCTTTCCCCTTGACAGGGCTAGCTCCTACGAGCAGTACTTC. Its translation is CASSFPLDRASSYEQYF.

This CDR3 reads CASSPGTSGGHYEQYF. The CDR3 DNA sequence: TGTGCCAGCAGCCCTGGGACTAGCGGGGGTCACTACGAGCAGTACTTC. The V and J genes are TRBV9 and TRBJ2-7; 14 bases align to TRBD2. The ends lost 4 bases at V and 3 bases at J; junction bases unmatched: 6. The CDR3 totals 16 residues. In germline, CDR1 is SGDLS, CDR2 YYNGEE.

The chain joins TRBV11-2 to TRBJ2-1, with TRBD2 matching over 7 bases. The V gene's germline CDR1 is SGHAT and CDR2 FQNNGV. The CDR3 totals 13 residues. V gave up 5 bases and J gave up 9 bases; unmatched junction bases: 7. The CDR3 DNA reads TGTGCCAGCAGCCAGGTCAGGGAGGGTGAGCAGTTCTTC. The encoded protein is CASSQVREGEQFF.